This T cell receptor beta chain comes out of a study of shared clonotypes between healthy human individuals. General observations from the study: The represented genetic and exposure-history diversity was limited by the small number of donors. Generally, naive subsets (rather than memory subsets) showed larger estimated richness.

V was pared by 3 bases and J by 2 bases, with 14 bases between. CDR3 length: 16 amino acids. Germline CDR1 LNHDA, CDR2 SQIVND (reference sequence). As to this clone: No antigen is known for it.

The study separated CD4+ cells into CD45RA+ naive and CD45RA-negative memory subsets. Per the study methods: Filtering differed because ImmunoSEQ produced junction-only sequences that carried no quality scores. Produced via immunoSEQ multiplex PCR; TCRdb's table is partial and in-frame only. Clonal size and the V and J genes are those of that table, whereas D and trimming came from the DNA. The profile shows about 1.5 million clones, about 96% of them singletons. The sequenced sample consisted of naive CD4+ T cells sorted from blood. Subset in this sample: CD45RA+ positively selected. The chain recombines TRBV19 with TRBJ1-5; D is unresolved. The origin of this receptor is a man aged 30-40 years in good health. Here the CDR3 DNA reads TGTGCCAGTAGTATTCCGGGCCCCGGAGGCAATCAGCCCCAGCATTTT. Its translation is CASSIPGPGGNQPQHF.